This T cell receptor beta chain was sequenced for a study of T cell repertoires in cytomegalovirus infection. Study background: The study used recently identified HLA-C-restricted and well-studied HLA-B-restricted CMV epitopes.

V lost 2 bases, J lost 4 bases, and 10 bases stayed unmatched. Germline V CDR1 and CDR2: MNHEY, SVGEGT. The CDR3 is 17 residues long. TCRdb fed the reads into MiXCR, producing one record per CDR3 protein. The sample contains some 940,000 distinct CDR3 sequences, around 32% of which appear only once. With respect to this clonotype: Antigen: not known.

The receptor was isolated from a human donor in good health (CMV status not recorded). Some clones in this sample may be carry-over from other donors' samples. The material was cultured CD8+ T cells from PBMCs, obtained from culture after CMV antigen stimulation. The chain joins TRBV6-2 or TRBV6-3 to TRBJ2-1, with 8 bases lining up with TRBD1. This CDR3 reads CASSYPRTGTVYNEQFF. The CDR3 bases are TGTGCCAGCAGTTACCCACGGACAGGGACGGTTTACAATGAGCAGTTCTTC.